The clone carrying this TCR beta chain was recorded once. The antigen is undetermined. The sample originates from a study of cytomegalovirus exposure and HLA in healthy donors. Study-level findings and limits: The records held CMV serostatus as the only immune exposure information. Later genetic work tied a missense DCLRE1C variant to beta-chain V and J trimming. Most of the CMV-associated TCR beta chains (in a later analysis) appeared to be HLA-restricted.

CDR1 SNHLY and CDR2 FYNNEI come from the germline V gene. CDR3 length equals 18 residues. V was clipped by 0 bases and J by 6 bases; unmatched bases: 14. The primer mix had 60 Vbeta and 13 Jbeta primers. Method: immunoSEQ multiplex PCR; TCRdb's copy keeps in-frame clones and lacks some. The top ten clones hold roughly 2.4% of a sample with hundreds of thousands of clones, around 66% of them seen once. This TCR derives from a female donor in good health and CMV-seronegative. The sequenced sample consisted of PBMCs. The V and J genes are TRBV2 and TRBJ2-7; TRBD2 aligns across 10 bases. Here the CDR3 reads CASSEARGTSGKRGEQYF. The DNA for the CDR3 is TGTGCCAGCAGTGAAGCGAGGGGAACTAGCGGGAAACGAGGCGAGCAGTACTTC.